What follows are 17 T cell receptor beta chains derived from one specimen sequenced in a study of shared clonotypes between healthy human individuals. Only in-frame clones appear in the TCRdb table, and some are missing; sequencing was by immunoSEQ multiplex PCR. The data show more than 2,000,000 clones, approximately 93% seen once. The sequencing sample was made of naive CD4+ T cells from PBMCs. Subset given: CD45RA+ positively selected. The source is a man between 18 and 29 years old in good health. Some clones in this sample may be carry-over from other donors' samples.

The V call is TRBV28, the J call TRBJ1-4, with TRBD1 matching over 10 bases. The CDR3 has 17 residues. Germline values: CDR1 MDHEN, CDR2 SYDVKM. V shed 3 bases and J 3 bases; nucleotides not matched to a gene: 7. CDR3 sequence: CASSFMGQGTPNEKLFF. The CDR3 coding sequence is TGTGCCAGCAGTTTTATGGGACAGGGGACACCTAATGAAAAACTGTTTTTT.

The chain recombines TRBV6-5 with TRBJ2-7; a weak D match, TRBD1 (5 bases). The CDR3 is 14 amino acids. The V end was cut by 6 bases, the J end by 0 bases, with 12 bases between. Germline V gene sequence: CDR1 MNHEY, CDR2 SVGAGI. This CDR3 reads CASRPRVSSYEQYF. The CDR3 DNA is TGTGCCAGCAGGCCCAGGGTGTCCTCCTACGAGCAGTACTTC.

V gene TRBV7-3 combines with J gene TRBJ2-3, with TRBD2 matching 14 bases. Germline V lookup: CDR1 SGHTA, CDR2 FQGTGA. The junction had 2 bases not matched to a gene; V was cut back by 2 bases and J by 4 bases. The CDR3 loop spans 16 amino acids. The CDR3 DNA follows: TGTGCCAGCAGCTTACAGGGACTAGCGGGAGCAGATACGCAGTATTTT. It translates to CASSLQGLAGADTQYF.

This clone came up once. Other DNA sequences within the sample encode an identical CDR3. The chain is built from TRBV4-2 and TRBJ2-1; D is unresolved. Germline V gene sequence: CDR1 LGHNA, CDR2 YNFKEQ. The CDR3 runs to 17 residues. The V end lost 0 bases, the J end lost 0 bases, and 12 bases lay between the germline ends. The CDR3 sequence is CASSQDLGGSSYNEQFF. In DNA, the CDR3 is TGTGCCAGCAGCCAAGATCTCGGCGGTAGCTCCTACAATGAGCAGTTCTTC.

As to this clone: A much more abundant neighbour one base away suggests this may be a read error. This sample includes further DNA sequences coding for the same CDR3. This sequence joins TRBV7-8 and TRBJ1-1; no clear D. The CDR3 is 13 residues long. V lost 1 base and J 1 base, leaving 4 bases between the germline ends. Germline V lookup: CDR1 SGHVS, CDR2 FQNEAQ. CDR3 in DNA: TGTGCCAGCAGCTTAGAGGGGAACACTGAAGCTTTCTTT. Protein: CASSLEGNTEAFF.

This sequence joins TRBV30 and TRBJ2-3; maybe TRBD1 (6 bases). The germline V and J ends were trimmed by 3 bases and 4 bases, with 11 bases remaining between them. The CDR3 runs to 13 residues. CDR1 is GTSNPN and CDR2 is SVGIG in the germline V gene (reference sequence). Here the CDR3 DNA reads TGTGCCTGGAGCCAGGGGATGGCAGATACGCAGTATTTT. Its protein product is CAWSQGMADTQYF.

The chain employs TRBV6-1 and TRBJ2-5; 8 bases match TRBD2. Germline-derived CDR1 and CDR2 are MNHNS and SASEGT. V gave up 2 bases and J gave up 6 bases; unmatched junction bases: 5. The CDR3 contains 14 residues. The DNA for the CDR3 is TGTGCCAGCAGTGAATCGGGGGGGCGGAAGACCCAGTACTTC. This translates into CASSESGGRKTQYF.

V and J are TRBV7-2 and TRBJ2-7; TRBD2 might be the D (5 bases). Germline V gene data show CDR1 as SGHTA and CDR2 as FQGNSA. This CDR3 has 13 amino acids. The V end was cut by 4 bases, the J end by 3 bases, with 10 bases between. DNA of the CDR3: TGTGCCAGCAGCTACGCCCGGGGCTACGAGCAGTACTTC. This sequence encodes CASSYARGYEQYF. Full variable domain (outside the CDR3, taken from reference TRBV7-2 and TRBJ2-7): GAGVSQSPSNKVTEKGKDVELRCDPISGHTALYWYRQSLGQGLEFLIYFQGNSAPDKSGLPSDRFSAERTGGSVSTLTIQRTQQEDSAVYLCASSYARGYEQYFGPGTRLTVT.

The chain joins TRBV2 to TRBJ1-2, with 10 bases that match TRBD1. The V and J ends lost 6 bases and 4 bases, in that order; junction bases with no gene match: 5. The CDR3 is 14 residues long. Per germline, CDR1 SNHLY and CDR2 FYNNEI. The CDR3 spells CASRRQGAGYGYTF. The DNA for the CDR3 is TGTGCCAGCAGACGACAGGGGGCGGGCTATGGCTACACCTTC.

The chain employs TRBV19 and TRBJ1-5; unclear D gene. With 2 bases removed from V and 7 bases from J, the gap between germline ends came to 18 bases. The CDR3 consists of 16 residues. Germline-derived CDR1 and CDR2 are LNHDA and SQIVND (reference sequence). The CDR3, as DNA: TGTGCCAGTAGTATACATGGTTGGGATCCCGGCCAGCCCCAGCATTTT. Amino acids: CASSIHGWDPGQPQHF.

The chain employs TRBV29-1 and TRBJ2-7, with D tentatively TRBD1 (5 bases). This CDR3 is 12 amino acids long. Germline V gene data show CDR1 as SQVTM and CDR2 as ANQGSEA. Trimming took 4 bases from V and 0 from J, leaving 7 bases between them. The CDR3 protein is CSVATVSYEQYF. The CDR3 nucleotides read TGCAGCGTTGCGACAGTCTCCTACGAGCAGTACTTC.

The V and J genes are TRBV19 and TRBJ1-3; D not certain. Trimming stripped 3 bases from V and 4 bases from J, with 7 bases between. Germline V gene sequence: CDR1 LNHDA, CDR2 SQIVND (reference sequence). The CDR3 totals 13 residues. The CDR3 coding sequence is TGTGCCAGTAGTATTCAAGACGGAAACACCATATATTTT. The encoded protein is CASSIQDGNTIYF. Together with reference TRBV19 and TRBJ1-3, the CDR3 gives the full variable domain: DGGITQSPKYLFRKEGQNVTLSCEQNLNHDAMYWYRQDPGQGLRLIYYSQIVNDFQKGDIAEGYSVSREKKESFPLTVTSAQKNPTAFYLCASSIQDGNTIYFGEGSWLTVV.

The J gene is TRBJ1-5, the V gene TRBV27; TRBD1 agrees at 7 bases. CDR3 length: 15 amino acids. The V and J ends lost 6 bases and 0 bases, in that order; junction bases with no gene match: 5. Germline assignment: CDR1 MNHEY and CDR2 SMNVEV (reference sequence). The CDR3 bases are TGTGCCAGCAGGGACAGGTCCTATAGCAATCAGCCCCAGCATTTT. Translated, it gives CASRDRSYSNQPQHF.

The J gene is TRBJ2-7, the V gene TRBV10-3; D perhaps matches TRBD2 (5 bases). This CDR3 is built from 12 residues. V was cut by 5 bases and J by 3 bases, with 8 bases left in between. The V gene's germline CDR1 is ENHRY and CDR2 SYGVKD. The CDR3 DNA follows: TGTGCCATCAGTCTGGGGAGCTACGAGCAGTACTTC. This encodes CAISLGSYEQYF.

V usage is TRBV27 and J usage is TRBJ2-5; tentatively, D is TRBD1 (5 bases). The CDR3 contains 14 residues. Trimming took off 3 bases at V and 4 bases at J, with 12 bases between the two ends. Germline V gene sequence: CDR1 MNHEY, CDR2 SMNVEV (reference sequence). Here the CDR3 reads CASSFTGRAETQYF. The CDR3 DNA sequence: TGTGCCAGCAGTTTCACAGGACGGGCAGAGACCCAGTACTTC.

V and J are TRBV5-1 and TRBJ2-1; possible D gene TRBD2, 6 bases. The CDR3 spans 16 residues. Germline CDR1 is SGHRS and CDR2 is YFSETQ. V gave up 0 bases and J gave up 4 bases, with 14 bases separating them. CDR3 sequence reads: CASSLASAGGYNEQFF. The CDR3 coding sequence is TGCGCCAGCAGCTTGGCCTCAGCGGGTGGTTACAATGAGCAGTTCTTC.

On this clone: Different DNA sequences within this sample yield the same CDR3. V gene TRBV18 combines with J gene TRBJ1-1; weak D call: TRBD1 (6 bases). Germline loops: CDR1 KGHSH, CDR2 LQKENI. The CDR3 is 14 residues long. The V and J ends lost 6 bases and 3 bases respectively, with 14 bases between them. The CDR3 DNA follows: TGTGCCAGCTCCCCCACAGGGTGGGACACTGAAGCTTTCTTT. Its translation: CASSPTGWDTEAFF.